This entry features one T cell receptor beta chain sequence. Antigen unknown. RNA transcripts were the source from which TCR beta CDR3 regions were amplified. HTBI-primed RT-PCR formed the first round, and a multiplex PCR formed the second. TCRdb re-called the multiplex PCR reads with MiXCR, one entry per CDR3 protein. Of fewer than 600,000 distinct CDR3 sequences in the sample, 13% to 15% were seen once. Trimming at V came to 2 bases and at J to 2 bases, leaving 4 bases not matched to a gene. Germline V lookup: CDR1 GTSNPN, CDR2 SVGIG (reference sequence). The CDR3 extends over 14 amino acids. The sample belongs to a study of Graves' ophthalmopathy and Graves' hyperthyroidism. Study-level results: As the model predicted ophthalmopathy progression, it achieved a sensitivity of nearly 71% and a specificity of around 72%.

Material for sequencing was blood. This clonotype was obtained from a woman aged 30 to 39 with Graves' ophthalmopathy. The chain combines TRBV30 with TRBJ2-5; 8 nucleotides align to TRBD2. CDR3 coding DNA: TGTGCCTGGAGTAGCGGGGGCCGTCAAGAGACCCAGTACTTC. Translation: CAWSSGGRQETQYF.